Each of the 18 T cell receptor beta chains below was sequenced from the same sample in a study of blood T cell repertoires in COVID-19. TCRdb keeps only in-frame clones here, not all; method: immunoSEQ multiplex PCR. The sample contains around 140,000 clones, roughly 91% of which appear only once. The sequenced sample was peripheral blood. The origin of the receptors is a middle-aged man with active or convalescent COVID-19.

The table lists this clone with a few counts. The chain couples TRBV6-5 to TRBJ2-7; D unresolved. The CDR3 totals 12 residues. Looked up from germline, CDR1 is MNHEY and CDR2 is SVGAGI. Trimming removed 8 bases at V and 3 bases at J, with 11 bases between. The CDR3 bases are TGTGCCAGCGGAAGGCTAGACTACGAGCAGTACTTC. It codes for CASGRLDYEQYF.

The chain carries TRBV10-2 and TRBJ1-1; D remains ambiguous. The germline V gene has CDR1 WSHSY and CDR2 SAAADI. The CDR3 runs 12 residues. V was shortened by 2 bases and J by 11 bases, with 12 bases between the two germline ends. The CDR3 protein is CASSEPGNVAFF. The DNA for the CDR3 is TGCGCCAGCAGTGAGCCGGGGAACGTGGCTTTCTTT.

The V gene is TRBV6-5, the J gene TRBJ2-7; TRBD1 aligns across 8 bases. V gave up 6 bases and J gave up 4 bases; unmatched junction bases: 5. Germline values: CDR1 MNHEY, CDR2 SVGAGI. The CDR3 consists of 13 residues. The CDR3 reads CASRRDRPYEQYF. DNA for the CDR3: TGTGCCAGCAGGCGGGACAGGCCTTACGAGCAGTACTTC.

This chain uses TRBV30 with TRBJ2-3; 7 nucleotides agree with TRBD2. Germline V gene lookup returns CDR1 GTSNPN and CDR2 SVGIG (reference sequence). The trim removed 2 bases at V and 0 bases at J, leaving 5 bases unmatched. This CDR3 contains 15 residues. CDR3 in DNA: TGTGCCTGGAGTAAGCTAGCGGCTAGCACAGATACGCAGTATTTT. It encodes CAWSKLAASTDTQYF.

The CDR3 is CASSEDGSLDEQFF. For the CDR3, the DNA is TGTGCCAGCAGTGAAGATGGGTCGCTAGATGAGCAGTTCTTC. V gene TRBV2 combines with J gene TRBJ2-1; D gene unclear. Germline-derived CDR1 and CDR2 are SNHLY and FYNNEI. The CDR3 covers 14 residues. V dropped 1 base and J dropped 8 bases, with 12 bases sitting between them.

The chain joins TRBV10-1 to TRBJ2-3, with D possibly TRBD2 on 5 matching bases. This CDR3 is 12 amino acids long. CDR1 WNHNN and CDR2 SYGVQD come from the germline V gene (reference sequence). With 4 bases removed from V and 7 bases from J, the gap between germline ends came to 9 bases. Written as DNA, the CDR3 is TGCGCCAGCAGTGGATTAGCGAATACGCAGTATTTT. Its protein is CASSGLANTQYF.

The chain has TRBV4-2 and TRBJ2-1; D is perhaps TRBD2 (5 bases). Germline CDR1 and CDR2: LGHNA and YNFKEQ. This CDR3 region has 18 residues. The V gene lost 0 bases and the J gene lost 4 bases, with 19 bases spanning the gap. CDR3 bases: TGTGCCAGCAGCCAAGAGCAAGCGGTCGGAGCAGCTTACAATGAGCAGTTCTTC. Translating it yields CASSQEQAVGAAYNEQFF.

CDR3 nucleotides: TGTGCCACCAGTGATCCGGGTACCTACGAGCAGTACTTC. It codes for CATSDPGTYEQYF. The chain combines TRBV24-1 with TRBJ2-7; D call uncertain. V lost 3 bases to trimming and J lost 2 bases, with 7 bases between them. This CDR3 has 13 amino acids. Germline loops: CDR1 KGHDR, CDR2 SFDVKD.

The chain couples TRBV5-1 to TRBJ2-2; D gene uncertain. The V and J ends lost 1 base and 7 bases respectively, with 14 bases between them. CDR1 and CDR2 (germline): SGHRS, YFSETQ. The CDR3 loop spans 15 amino acids. As DNA, the CDR3 is TGCGCCAGCAGCTTGTTTCTAGATGAAGTCGGGGAGCTGTTTTTT. Protein sequence: CASSLFLDEVGELFF.

J is TRBJ2-2 and V is TRBV5-1; a weak D match, TRBD2 (5 bases). Germline assignment: CDR1 SGHRS and CDR2 YFSETQ. The CDR3 is 16 residues long. Trimming stripped 3 bases from V and 2 bases from J, with 14 bases between. The CDR3 DNA reads as TGCGCCAGCAGCTCGGGGTTTGGCGGTAACACCGGGGAGCTGTTTTTT. Translating it yields CASSSGFGGNTGELFF.

The CDR3 bases are TGCGCCAGCAGCCAAATCCAAGAGACCCAGTACTTC. It encodes CASSQIQETQYF. The chain couples TRBV5-1 to TRBJ2-5; D not resolved. V lost 4 bases, J lost 1 base, and 5 bases lay in between. The length of the CDR3 is 12 residues. CDR1 and CDR2 from the germline V gene are SGHRS and YFSETQ.

CDR3 region: CASSQEVSGGAYEQYF. The CDR3 DNA sequence: TGTGCCAGCAGCCAAGAAGTGAGCGGGGGGGCTTACGAGCAGTACTTC. The chain employs TRBV3-1 (or the pseudogene TRBV3-2) and TRBJ2-7; 10 bases are a match to TRBD2. Germline CDR1 reads LGHDT; CDR2 reads YNNKEL (reference sequence). Trimming removed 0 bases from V and 4 bases from J; junction bases left unmatched: 6. This CDR3 is 16 amino acids long.

The chain is built from TRBV18 and TRBJ2-1, with 7 positions matching TRBD1. Germline CDR1 KGHSH, CDR2 LQKENI. V shed 4 bases and J 0 bases; nucleotides not matched to a gene: 3. The CDR3 has 15 amino acids. DNA of the CDR3: TGTGCCAGCTCACTCGGGACAGTCTCCTACAATGAGCAGTTCTTC. It yields the protein CASSLGTVSYNEQFF. Filled out from reference TRBV18 and TRBJ2-1, the complete variable domain reads NAGVMQNPRHLVRRRGQEARLRCSPMKGHSHVYWYRQLPEEGLKFMVYLQKENIIDESGMPKERFSAEFPKEGPSILRIQQVVRGDSAAYFCASSLGTVSYNEQFFGPGTRLTVL.

The chain combines TRBV9 with TRBJ2-1, with TRBD2 identical over 8 bases. V was clipped by 0 bases and J by 8 bases; unmatched bases: 7. The CDR3 totals 15 residues. From germline, CDR1 is SGDLS and CDR2 YYNGEE. The chain's CDR3 is CASSVGAGALHEQFF. As DNA, the CDR3 is TGTGCCAGCAGCGTAGGAGCGGGAGCCTTACATGAGCAGTTCTTC.

The CDR3 nucleotides read TGTGCCAGCTCAGGACAGGGCTTCCAGTCTGAGCAGTTCTTC. This encodes CASSGQGFQSEQFF. V and J are TRBV18 and TRBJ2-1, with 8 bases that match TRBD1. The J segment lost 9 bases and the V segment lost 5 bases, leaving 9 bases of the junction unmatched. The germline gives CDR1 KGHSH, CDR2 LQKENI. The CDR3 totals 14 residues.

The chain links TRBV7-2 to TRBJ1-2, with 7 bases lining up with TRBD1. CDR1 is SGHTA, CDR2 FQGNSA, per germline. V trimming: 5 bases; J trimming: 6 bases; junction bases outside the gene matches: 9. The CDR3 contains 14 residues. The CDR3 DNA sequence: TGTGCCAGCAGCACCTACAGGGGCAATGATGGCTACACCTTC. Its protein product is CASSTYRGNDGYTF.

In DNA form, the CDR3 reads TGCAGCGGTCGGACTAGCGGGAGGTTCAATGAGCAGTTCTTC. This gives the protein CSGRTSGRFNEQFF. The rearrangement uses TRBV29-1 and TRBJ2-1; TRBD2 matches at 14 bases. The CDR3 length is 14 residues. Germline V gene sequence: CDR1 SQVTM, CDR2 ANQGSEA. Losses at the gene ends were 7 bases for V and 6 bases for J; bases not matched to a gene: 5.

Here the CDR3 reads CASSLRPGLAGGNEQFF. The CDR3 bases are TGTGCCAGCAGCCTAAGACCGGGACTAGCGGGAGGGAATGAGCAGTTCTTC. The rearrangement links TRBV3-1 (or the pseudogene TRBV3-2) to TRBJ2-1; the match to TRBD2 covers 16 bases. Losses at the gene ends were 4 bases for V and 7 bases for J; bases not matched to a gene: 7. Germline assignment: CDR1 LGHDT and CDR2 YNNKEL (reference sequence). The CDR3 is made up of 17 amino acids.